These 28 T cell receptor beta chains were sequenced from one sample in a study of T cell responses to AZD1222 COVID-19 vaccine. This table comes from immunoSEQ multiplex PCR, and its TCRdb copy is limited to in-frame clones, with some not included. This table has around 170,000 clones, about nine tenths appearing once. Sequencing used peripheral blood, obtained on day 0 of AZD1222 vaccination. Receptors originate from an adult in good health.

V usage is TRBV7-3 and J usage is TRBJ1-5, with D uncertain. The V end lost 5 bases, the J end lost 2 bases, and 10 bases lay between the germline ends. In germline, CDR1 is SGHTA, CDR2 FQGTGA. The CDR3 covers 14 residues. CDR3 nucleotide sequence: TGTGCCAGCAGCCAAGGGTCTGGCAATCAGCCCCAGCATTTT. It yields the protein CASSQGSGNQPQHF.

The rearrangement uses TRBV7-9 and TRBJ2-7; 10 bases are a match to TRBD1. CDR3 length: 16 residues. The V gene end was trimmed by 1 base and the J gene end by 5 bases; junction bases not matched to a gene: 8. Germline CDR1 and CDR2: SEHNR and FQNEAQ (reference sequence). The CDR3 sequence: CASSLGVGQGYHEQYF. In DNA form, the CDR3 reads TGTGCCAGCAGCTTAGGAGTGGGACAGGGGTACCACGAGCAGTACTTC.

This clone was recorded only once. The V and J genes are TRBV18 and TRBJ1-3; unclear D gene. CDR1 KGHSH and CDR2 LQKENI come from the germline V gene. This CDR3 comprises 16 residues. V lost 3 bases, J lost 0 bases, and 12 bases lay in between. CDR3 protein: CASSPPGRNSGNTIYF. The CDR3, as DNA: TGTGCCAGCTCACCCCCTGGTCGTAACTCTGGAAACACCATATATTTT.

Note on this clone: This CDR3 is also generated by other DNA sequences in the sample. The rearrangement uses TRBV6-5 and TRBJ2-5; no clear D. Germline assignment: CDR1 MNHEY and CDR2 SVGAGI. V was shortened by 6 bases and J by 5 bases, with 7 bases between the two germline ends. The CDR3 is made up of 11 amino acids. The CDR3 is CASSLGETQYF. The CDR3 nucleotides read TGTGCCAGCAGCCTCGGGGAGACCCAGTACTTC.

The J gene is TRBJ1-6, the V gene TRBV18; no firm D call. V dropped 10 bases and J dropped 0 bases, with 7 bases sitting between them. The CDR3 spans 13 residues. CDR1 KGHSH and CDR2 LQKENI come from the germline V gene. CDR3: CATQSSYNSPLHF. Written as DNA, the CDR3 is TGTGCCACCCAAAGCTCCTATAATTCACCCCTCCACTTT.

This chain links TRBV7-2 with TRBJ1-1; possibly TRBD1 for D (5 bases). The CDR3 contains 15 residues. The V end lost 3 bases, the J end lost 3 bases, and 14 bases lay between the germline ends. The germline gives CDR1 SGHTA, CDR2 FQGNSA. The CDR3 coding sequence is TGTGCCAGCAGCTTTACGTCGACAGACTACACTGAAGCTTTCTTT. Its translation is CASSFTSTDYTEAFF.

The chain is built from TRBV2 and TRBJ1-5; D is uncertain. The CDR3 is made up of 16 amino acids. From germline, CDR1 is SNHLY and CDR2 FYNNEI. V lost 3 bases to trimming and J lost 7 bases, with 19 bases between them. CDR3 nucleotides: TGTGCCAGCAGTGATACGGGCTCCCCACAGTGGCAGCCCCAGCATTTT. It encodes CASSDTGSPQWQPQHF.

The chain has TRBV6-5 and TRBJ1-2, with no clear D. The germline CDR1 and CDR2 sequences are MNHEY and SVGAGI. The V gene lost 6 bases and the J gene lost 2 bases, with 13 bases spanning the gap. CDR3 length equals 14 residues. CDR3 coding DNA: TGTGCCAGCAGACCCGATACCTGGAACTATGGCTACACCTTC. Protein: CASRPDTWNYGYTF.

The chain's CDR3 is CASSLVGYGYTF. CDR3 nucleotides: TGTGCCAGCAGCTTAGTAGGGTATGGCTACACCTTC. The J gene is TRBJ1-2, the V gene TRBV11-2, with D unclear. CDR1 SGHAT and CDR2 FQNNGV come from the germline V gene. The V and J ends lost 1 base and 5 bases respectively, with 5 bases between them. This CDR3 has 12 amino acids. The variable domain in full, completed from reference TRBV11-2 and TRBJ1-2, reads EAGVAQSPRYKIIEKRQSVAFWCNPISGHATLYWYQQILGQGPKLLIQFQNNGVVDDSQLPKDRFSAERLKGVDSTLKIQPAKLEDSAVYLCASSLVGYGYTFGSGTRLTVV.

The chain joins TRBV4-3 to TRBJ2-5; 10 bases match TRBD2. Germline CDR1 and CDR2: LGHNA and YSLEER. Germline trimming cut 5 bases from V and 5 bases from J; bases unmatched to any gene: 8. This CDR3 comprises 15 residues. The CDR3 DNA reads TGCGCCAGCAGCGGAATGGTACTAGCGGGGGAGACCCAGTACTTC. Translation: CASSGMVLAGETQYF.

This clone was counted between two and nine times. The chain is built from TRBV20-1 and TRBJ2-2; 8 positions agree with TRBD2. Germline lookup yields CDR1 DFQATT and CDR2 SNEGSKA (reference sequence). There are 15 residues in the CDR3. V lost 3 bases and J lost 1; bases outside the gene matches: 4. CDR3 bases: TGCAGTGCTAGTACCGGGGGGGTGAACACCGGGGAGCTGTTTTTT. It codes for CSASTGGVNTGELFF.

The sample holds a few counts of this clone. The rearrangement links TRBV19 to TRBJ2-1; D unresolved. Trimming took off 6 bases at V and 1 base at J, with 1 base between the two ends. Per the germline V gene, CDR1 is LNHDA and CDR2 is SQIVND (reference sequence). This CDR3 spans 11 amino acids. The CDR3 DNA follows: TGTGCCAGTAGATCCTACAATGAGCAGTTCTTC. Its protein is CASRSYNEQFF.

The chain has TRBV7-3 and TRBJ1-1, with 7 bases identical to TRBD1. CDR3 size: 16 residues. Per germline, CDR1 SGHTA and CDR2 FQGTGA. Trimming at V came to 1 base and at J to 4 bases, leaving 9 bases not matched to a gene. Here the CDR3 DNA reads TGTGCCAGCAGCTTAAGGGTCGACAGGGACGGCACTGAAGCTTTCTTT. Encoded protein: CASSLRVDRDGTEAFF.

The CDR3 spells CASSLGTLSYNEQFF. CDR3 sequence (DNA): TGTGCCAGCAGCTTAGGGACCCTCTCCTACAATGAGCAGTTCTTC. The chain uses TRBV7-3 and TRBJ2-1, with D perhaps TRBD1 or TRBD2 (5 bases each). This CDR3 region has 15 residues. V lost 2 bases and J lost 0, with 8 bases in between. Germline V gene sequence: CDR1 SGHTA, CDR2 FQGTGA.

V is TRBV7-2 and J is TRBJ1-5; TRBD1 is a possible D gene (5 bases). The CDR3 has 15 residues. Germline V gene data show CDR1 as SGHTA and CDR2 as FQGNSA. V lost 5 bases and J 4 bases, leaving 15 bases between the germline ends. DNA of the CDR3: TGTGCCAGCAGCCCCGTTATGGGGGGAAATCAGCCCCAGCATTTT. Translation: CASSPVMGGNQPQHF.

The V gene is TRBV4-1, the J gene TRBJ2-1; unclear D gene. The CDR3 covers 15 residues. The V gene lost 0 bases and the J gene lost 9 bases, with 15 bases spanning the gap. The germline gives CDR1 MGHRA, CDR2 YSYEKL. CDR3 sequence reads: CASSQERPTRSEQFF. CDR3 DNA sequence: TGCGCCAGCAGCCAAGAGCGACCTACCCGGAGTGAGCAGTTCTTC.

The V call is TRBV19, the J call TRBJ1-2, with 7 bases aligning to TRBD1. Germline values: CDR1 LNHDA, CDR2 SQIVND (reference sequence). The CDR3 has 18 residues. The V segment lost 7 bases and the J segment 1 base; nucleotides outside the gene matches: 18. The CDR3 DNA sequence: TGTGCCAGTACTCCTTCCGGGACAGTAAATTCCCTTAACTATGGCTACACCTTC. Translation: CASTPSGTVNSLNYGYTF.

The chain uses TRBV28 and TRBJ2-7; D may match TRBD1 or TRBD2 (5 bases each). Germline-derived CDR1 and CDR2 are MDHEN and SYDVKM. The ends were cut back, 6 bases at V and 7 bases at J, with 25 bases in the middle. This CDR3 has 16 residues. The CDR3 DNA follows: TGTGCCAGCAGCCCCTCCACGGGACGCCAGCCTGGGGAGCAGTACTTC. It yields the protein CASSPSTGRQPGEQYF.

The CDR3 region has the DNA TGTGCCAGCTCTCTCAGGCCGGCAGGGGCTTCACCCCTCCACTTT. Translation: CASSLRPAGASPLHF. The chain recombines TRBV2 with TRBJ1-6; maybe TRBD1 (6 bases). Germline CDR1 and CDR2: SNHLY and FYNNEI. CDR3 length: 15 amino acids. The V gene lost 8 bases and the J gene lost 9 bases, with 20 bases spanning the gap. Full variable domain (remainder filled in from reference TRBV2 and TRBJ1-6): EPEVTQTPSHQVTQMGQEVILRCVPISNHLYFYWYRQILGQKVEFLVSFYNNEISEKSEIFDDQFSVERPDGSNFTLKIRSTKLEDSAMYFCASSLRPAGASPLHFGNGTRLTVT.

The rearrangement joins TRBV20-1 to TRBJ1-1; possible D gene TRBD1, 5 bases. Germline lookup yields CDR1 DFQATT and CDR2 SNEGSKA (reference sequence). The CDR3 covers 16 residues. V was shortened by 3 bases and J by 0 bases, with 17 bases between the two germline ends. CDR3 in amino acids: CSASTNPGRMNTEAFF. The CDR3 bases are TGCAGTGCTAGTACCAATCCAGGGCGCATGAACACTGAAGCTTTCTTT.

The rearrangement joins TRBV5-1 to TRBJ2-3, with D unresolved. The CDR3 covers 15 residues. Germline CDR1 and CDR2: SGHRS and YFSETQ. Trimming shortened V by 3 bases and J by 0 bases, and 11 bases separated the two germline ends. CDR3 DNA sequence: TGCGCCAGCAGCTATTATAGTCTTAGCACAGATACGCAGTATTTT. Translation gives CASSYYSLSTDTQYF. Full variable domain (outside the CDR3, taken from reference TRBV5-1 and TRBJ2-3): KAGVTQTPRYLIKTRGQQVTLSCSPISGHRSVSWYQQTPGQGLQFLFEYFSETQRNKGNFPGRFSGRQFSNSRSEMNVSTLELGDSALYLCASSYYSLSTDTQYFGPGTRLTVL.

The chain combines TRBV5-4 with TRBJ2-2, with 9 bases identical to TRBD2. Germline CDR1 reads SGHNT; CDR2 reads YYREEE (reference sequence). Trimming at V came to 2 bases and at J to 4 bases, leaving 9 bases not matched to a gene. The CDR3 runs 17 residues. Here the CDR3 reads CASSLVALAGTTGELFF. The DNA of the CDR3 is TGTGCCAGCAGCTTAGTCGCGCTAGCGGGGACCACCGGGGAGCTGTTTTTT.

V and J are TRBV28 and TRBJ2-2; possible D gene TRBD2, 5 bases. Trimming removed 5 bases from V and 4 bases from J, with 14 bases in between. Per the germline V gene, CDR1 is MDHEN and CDR2 is SYDVKM. The CDR3 consists of 15 residues. CDR3 sequence: CASSTSRRRTGELFF. CDR3 nucleotides: TGTGCCAGCAGTACATCCAGGAGGCGCACCGGGGAGCTGTTTTTT.

This clone has just one count. The chain couples TRBV4-1 to TRBJ1-1, with TRBD1 as a possible D gene (5 bases). Trimming took off 10 bases at V and 1 base at J, with 19 bases between the two ends. Germline assignment: CDR1 MGHRA and CDR2 YSYEKL. The CDR3 contains 15 residues. The CDR3 DNA reads TGCGCCACCACCCGTGGGGCGGTACGGAACACTGAAGCTTTCTTT. Amino acid sequence: CATTRGAVRNTEAFF.

The chain has TRBV19 and TRBJ1-1, with D uncertain. The germline V gene encodes CDR1 LNHDA and CDR2 SQIVND (reference sequence). CDR3 length: 12 residues. Trimming removed 5 bases from V and 2 bases from J, with 6 bases in between. This CDR3 is CASSYGNTEAFF. For the CDR3, the DNA is TGTGCCAGTAGTTATGGTAACACTGAAGCTTTCTTT.

This clone was counted between two and nine times. This chain uses TRBV6-5 with TRBJ1-1; a weak D match, TRBD1 (5 bases). The CDR3 extends over 15 amino acids. V dropped 2 bases and J dropped 2 bases, with 12 bases sitting between them. CDR1 MNHEY and CDR2 SVGAGI come from the germline V gene. This CDR3 is CASSYVGRRNTEAFF. In DNA form, the CDR3 reads TGTGCCAGCAGTTACGTGGGACGGAGAAACACTGAAGCTTTCTTT.

The chain carries TRBV28 and TRBJ1-2, with D possibly TRBD1 on 5 matching bases. Trimming took off 7 bases at V and 1 base at J, with 19 bases between the two ends. The V gene's germline CDR1 is MDHEN and CDR2 SYDVKM. The CDR3 extends over 16 amino acids. CDR3 amino acids: CASISRARGNNYGYTF. Written as DNA, the CDR3 is TGTGCCAGCATTTCTCGGGCAAGGGGCAATAACTATGGCTACACCTTC.

The chain employs TRBV11-1 and TRBJ2-3, with a tentative D call TRBD1 (5 bases). The CDR3 runs to 15 residues. Deletions cut 3 bases from V and 7 bases from J, with 17 bases between. Germline-derived CDR1 and CDR2 are SGHAT and FQDESV (reference sequence). In nucleotides, the CDR3 is TGTGCCAGCAGCTTCGACAGACAATCATCAAATACGCAGTATTTT. Translation gives CASSFDRQSSNTQYF.